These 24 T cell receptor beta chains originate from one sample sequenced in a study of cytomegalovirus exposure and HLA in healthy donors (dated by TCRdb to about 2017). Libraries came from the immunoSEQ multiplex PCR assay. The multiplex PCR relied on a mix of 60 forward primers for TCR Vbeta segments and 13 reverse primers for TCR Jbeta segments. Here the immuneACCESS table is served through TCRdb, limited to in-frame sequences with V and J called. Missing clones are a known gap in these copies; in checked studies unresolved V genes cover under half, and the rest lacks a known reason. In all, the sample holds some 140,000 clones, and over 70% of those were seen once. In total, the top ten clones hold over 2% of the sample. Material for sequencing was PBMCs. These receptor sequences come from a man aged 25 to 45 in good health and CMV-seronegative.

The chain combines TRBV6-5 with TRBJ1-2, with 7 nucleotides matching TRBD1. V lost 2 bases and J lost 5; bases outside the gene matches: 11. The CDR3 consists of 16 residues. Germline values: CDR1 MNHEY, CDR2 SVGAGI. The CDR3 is CASSYAYRGRQYGYTF. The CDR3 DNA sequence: TGTGCCAGCAGTTACGCCTATAGGGGGCGTCAGTATGGCTACACCTTC.

CDR3 nucleotide sequence: TGTGCCAGCAGTTCACAGGTCCTTCTGTTTTTT. Protein sequence: CASSSQVLLFF. V and J are TRBV6-6 and TRBJ1-4, with D possibly matching TRBD1 (5 bases). Trimming stripped 4 bases from V and 14 bases from J, with 11 bases between. The CDR3 totals 11 residues. Per germline, CDR1 MNHNY and CDR2 SVGAGI (reference sequence).

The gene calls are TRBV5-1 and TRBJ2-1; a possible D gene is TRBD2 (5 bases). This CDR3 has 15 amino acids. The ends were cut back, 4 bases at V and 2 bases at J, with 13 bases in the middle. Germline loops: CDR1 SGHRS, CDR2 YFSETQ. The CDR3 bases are TGCGCCAGCAGCCCGGTGGGAGAGACCTACAATGAGCAGTTCTTC. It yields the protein CASSPVGETYNEQFF.

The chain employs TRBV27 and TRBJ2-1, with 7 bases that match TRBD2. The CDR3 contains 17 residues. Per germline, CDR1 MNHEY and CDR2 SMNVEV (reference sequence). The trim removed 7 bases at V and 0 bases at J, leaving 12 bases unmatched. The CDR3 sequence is CASTPSAGEFSYNEQFF. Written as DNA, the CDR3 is TGTGCCAGCACCCCAAGCGCGGGAGAGTTCTCCTACAATGAGCAGTTCTTC.

CDR3 nucleotides: TGTGCCAGCACCCCGAGCGGGGGAGGTAGAGAGACCCAGTACTTC. Its translation: CASTPSGGGRETQYF. This chain uses TRBV11-2 with TRBJ2-5; 8 nucleotides match TRBD2. The CDR3 sequence is 15 residues long. Germline CDR1 SGHAT, CDR2 FQNNGV. V gave up 7 bases and J gave up 4 bases; unmatched junction bases: 11.

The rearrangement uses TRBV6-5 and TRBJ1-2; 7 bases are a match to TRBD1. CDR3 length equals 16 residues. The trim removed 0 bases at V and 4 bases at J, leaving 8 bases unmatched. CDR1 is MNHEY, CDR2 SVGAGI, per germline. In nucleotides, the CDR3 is TGTGCCAGCAGTTACTCTGGAGGGGGCTTGATCTATGGCTACACCTTC. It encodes CASSYSGGGLIYGYTF.

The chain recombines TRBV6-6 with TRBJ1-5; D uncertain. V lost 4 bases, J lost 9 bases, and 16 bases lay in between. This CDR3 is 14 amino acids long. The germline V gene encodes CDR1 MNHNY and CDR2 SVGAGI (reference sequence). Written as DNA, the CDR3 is TGTGCCAGCAGTTCCCTGGGAGTTTCGGGGCCCCAGCATTTT. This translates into CASSSLGVSGPQHF.

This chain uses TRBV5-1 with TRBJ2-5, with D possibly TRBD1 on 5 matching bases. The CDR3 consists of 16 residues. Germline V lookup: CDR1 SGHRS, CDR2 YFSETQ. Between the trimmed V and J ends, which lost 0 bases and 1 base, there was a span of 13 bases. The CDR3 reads CASSLELVGRQETQYF. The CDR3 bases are TGCGCCAGCAGCTTGGAGCTCGTGGGGCGCCAAGAGACCCAGTACTTC. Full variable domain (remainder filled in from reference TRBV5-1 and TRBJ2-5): KAGVTQTPRYLIKTRGQQVTLSCSPISGHRSVSWYQQTPGQGLQFLFEYFSETQRNKGNFPGRFSGRQFSNSRSEMNVSTLELGDSALYLCASSLELVGRQETQYFGPGTRLLVL.

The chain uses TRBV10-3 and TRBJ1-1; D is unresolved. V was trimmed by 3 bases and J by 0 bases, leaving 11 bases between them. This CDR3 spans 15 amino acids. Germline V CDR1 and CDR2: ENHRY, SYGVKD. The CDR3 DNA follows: TGTGCCATCAGTGATCAGCGGCACTTGAACACTGAAGCTTTCTTT. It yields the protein CAISDQRHLNTEAFF.

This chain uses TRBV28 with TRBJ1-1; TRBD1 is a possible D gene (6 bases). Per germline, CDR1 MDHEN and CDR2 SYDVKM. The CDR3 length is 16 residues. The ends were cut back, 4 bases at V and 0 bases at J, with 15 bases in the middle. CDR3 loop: CASSSWNRALNTEAFF. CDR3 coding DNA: TGTGCCAGCAGTTCCTGGAACAGGGCCCTGAACACTGAAGCTTTCTTT.

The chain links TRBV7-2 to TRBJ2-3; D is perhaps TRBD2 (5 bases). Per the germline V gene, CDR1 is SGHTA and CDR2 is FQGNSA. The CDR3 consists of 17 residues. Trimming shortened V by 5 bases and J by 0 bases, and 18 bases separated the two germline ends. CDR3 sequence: CASSLAGILTSTDTQYF. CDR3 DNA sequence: TGTGCCAGCAGCCTCGCCGGGATCCTAACTAGCACAGATACGCAGTATTTT.

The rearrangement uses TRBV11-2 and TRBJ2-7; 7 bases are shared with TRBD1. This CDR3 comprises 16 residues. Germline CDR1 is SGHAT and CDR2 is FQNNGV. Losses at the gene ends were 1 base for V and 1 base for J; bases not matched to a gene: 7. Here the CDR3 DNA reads TGTGCCAGCAGCTTAGGGTGGGGGACAGATTCCTACGAGCAGTACTTC. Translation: CASSLGWGTDSYEQYF.

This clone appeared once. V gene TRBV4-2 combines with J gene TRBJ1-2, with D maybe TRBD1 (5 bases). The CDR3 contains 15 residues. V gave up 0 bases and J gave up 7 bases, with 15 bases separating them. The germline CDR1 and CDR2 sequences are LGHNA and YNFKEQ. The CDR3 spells CASSQDRTPSGGYTF. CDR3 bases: TGTGCCAGCAGCCAAGATCGGACACCATCGGGTGGCTACACCTTC.

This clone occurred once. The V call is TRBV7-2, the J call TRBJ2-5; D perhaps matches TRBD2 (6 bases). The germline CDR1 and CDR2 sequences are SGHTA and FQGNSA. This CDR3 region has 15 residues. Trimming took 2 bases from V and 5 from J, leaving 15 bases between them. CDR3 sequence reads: CASSLSPVRGETQYF. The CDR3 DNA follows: TGTGCCAGCAGCTTAAGCCCCGTCCGGGGGGAGACCCAGTACTTC.

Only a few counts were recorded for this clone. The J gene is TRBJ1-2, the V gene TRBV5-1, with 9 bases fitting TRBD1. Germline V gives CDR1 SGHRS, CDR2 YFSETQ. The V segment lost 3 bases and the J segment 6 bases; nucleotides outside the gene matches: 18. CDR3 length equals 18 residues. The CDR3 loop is CASSSTRGGQGKGDGYTF. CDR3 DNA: TGCGCCAGCAGCTCGACGCGTGGGGGACAGGGAAAAGGTGATGGCTACACCTTC.

The CDR3 DNA sequence: TGCGCCAGCAGCCGACAGGGTTGGACAGATACGCAGTATTTT. It yields the protein CASSRQGWTDTQYF. V and J are TRBV4-1 and TRBJ2-3, with 7 positions matching TRBD1. Germline trimming cut 4 bases from V and 3 bases from J; bases unmatched to any gene: 4. The germline V gene has CDR1 MGHRA and CDR2 YSYEKL. The CDR3 totals 14 residues.

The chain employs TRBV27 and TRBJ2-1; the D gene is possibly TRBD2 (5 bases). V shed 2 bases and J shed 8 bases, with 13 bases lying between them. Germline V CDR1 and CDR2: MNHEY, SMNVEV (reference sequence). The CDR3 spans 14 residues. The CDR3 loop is CASSLEGPGDEQFF. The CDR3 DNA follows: TGTGCCAGCAGTTTAGAAGGACCCGGGGATGAGCAGTTCTTC.

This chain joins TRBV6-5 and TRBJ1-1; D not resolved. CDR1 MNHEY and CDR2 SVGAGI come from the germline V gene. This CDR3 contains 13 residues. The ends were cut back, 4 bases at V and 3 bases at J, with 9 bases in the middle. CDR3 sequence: CASSSGRYTEAFF. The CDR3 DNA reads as TGTGCCAGCAGTTCCGGGAGGTACACTGAAGCTTTCTTT.

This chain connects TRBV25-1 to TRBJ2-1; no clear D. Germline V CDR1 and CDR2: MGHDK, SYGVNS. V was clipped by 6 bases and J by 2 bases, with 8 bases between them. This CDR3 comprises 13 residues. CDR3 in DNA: TGTGCCAGCAGCTGGGCAACCTACAATGAGCAGTTCTTC. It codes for CASSWATYNEQFF. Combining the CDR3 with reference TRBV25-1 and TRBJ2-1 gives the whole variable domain EADIYQTPRYLVIGTGKKITLECSQTMGHDKMYWYQQDPGMELHLIHYSYGVNSTEKGDLSSESTVSRIRTEHFPLTLESARPSHTSQYLCASSWATYNEQFFGPGTRLTVL.

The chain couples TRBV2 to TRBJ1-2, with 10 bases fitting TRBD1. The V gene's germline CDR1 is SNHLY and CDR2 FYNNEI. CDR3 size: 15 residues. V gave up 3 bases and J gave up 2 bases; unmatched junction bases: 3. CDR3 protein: CASSEEGQGNYGYTF. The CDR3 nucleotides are TGTGCCAGCAGTGAGGAGGGACAGGGGAACTATGGCTACACCTTC.

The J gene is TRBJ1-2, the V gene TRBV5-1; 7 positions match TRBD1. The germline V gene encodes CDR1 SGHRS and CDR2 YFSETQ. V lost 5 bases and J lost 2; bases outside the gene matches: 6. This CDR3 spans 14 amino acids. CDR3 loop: CASRTDRANYGYTF. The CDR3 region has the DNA TGCGCCAGCAGGACCGACAGGGCCAACTATGGCTACACCTTC.

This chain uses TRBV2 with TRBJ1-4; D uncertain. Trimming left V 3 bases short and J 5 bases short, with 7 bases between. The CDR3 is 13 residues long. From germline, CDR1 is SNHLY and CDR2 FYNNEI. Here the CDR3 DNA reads TGTGCCAGCAGTGACAGGTTAAATGAAAAACTGTTTTTT. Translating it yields CASSDRLNEKLFF.

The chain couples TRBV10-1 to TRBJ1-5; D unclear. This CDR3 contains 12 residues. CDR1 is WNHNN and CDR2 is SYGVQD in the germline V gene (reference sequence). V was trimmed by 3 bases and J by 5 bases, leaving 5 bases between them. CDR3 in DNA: TGCGCCAGCAGTGACCAGGATCAGCCCCAGCATTTT. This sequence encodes CASSDQDQPQHF.

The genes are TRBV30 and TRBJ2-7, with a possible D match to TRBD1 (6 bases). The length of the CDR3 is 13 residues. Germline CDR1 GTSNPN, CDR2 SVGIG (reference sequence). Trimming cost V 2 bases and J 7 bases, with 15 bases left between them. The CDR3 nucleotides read TGTGCCTGGAGTCCCCGGGCCCAGGGGGAGCAGTACTTC. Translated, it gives CAWSPRAQGEQYF. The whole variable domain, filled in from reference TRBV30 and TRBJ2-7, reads SQTIHQWPATLVQPVGSPLSLECTVEGTSNPNLYWYRQAAGRGLQLLFYSVGIGQISSEVPQNLSASRPQDRQFILSSKKLLLSDSGFYLCAWSPRAQGEQYFGPGTRLTVT.